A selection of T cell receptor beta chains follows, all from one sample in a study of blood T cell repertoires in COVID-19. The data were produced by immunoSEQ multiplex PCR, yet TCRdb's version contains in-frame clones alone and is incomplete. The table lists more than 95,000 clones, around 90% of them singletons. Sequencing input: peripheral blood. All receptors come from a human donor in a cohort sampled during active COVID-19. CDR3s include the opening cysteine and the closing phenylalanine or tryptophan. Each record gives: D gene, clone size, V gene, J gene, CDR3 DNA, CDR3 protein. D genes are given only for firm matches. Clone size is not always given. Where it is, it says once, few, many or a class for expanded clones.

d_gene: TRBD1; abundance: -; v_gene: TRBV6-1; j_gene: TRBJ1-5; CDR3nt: TGTGCCAGCAGTGATTTCCAGGGGGCTATTCAGCCCCAGCATTTT; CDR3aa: CASSDFQGAIQPQHF
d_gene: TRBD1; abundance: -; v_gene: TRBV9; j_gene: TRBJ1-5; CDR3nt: TGTGCCAGCAGCGTAGGATCAGGGGGACGGCAGCCCCAGCATTTT; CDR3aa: CASSVGSGGRQPQHF
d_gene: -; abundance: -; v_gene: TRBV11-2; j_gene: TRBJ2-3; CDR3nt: TGTGCCAGCAGTCTTCCCGATACGCAGTATTTT; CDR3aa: CASSLPDTQYF
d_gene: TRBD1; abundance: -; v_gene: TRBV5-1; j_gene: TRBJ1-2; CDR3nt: TGCGCCAGCAGCTTGGCCAGAGGACAGGGGGTCTATGGCTACACCTTC; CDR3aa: CASSLARGQGVYGYTF
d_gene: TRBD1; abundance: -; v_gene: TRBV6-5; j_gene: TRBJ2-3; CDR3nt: TGTGCCAGCAGTTCCGGGACAGGGTCCGATACGCAGTATTTT; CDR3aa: CASSSGTGSDTQYF
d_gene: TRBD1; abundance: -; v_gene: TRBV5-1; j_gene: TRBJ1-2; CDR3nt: TGCGCCAGCAGCTTGGTAGGACAGGGGACTAACTATGGCTACACCTTC; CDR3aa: CASSLVGQGTNYGYTF
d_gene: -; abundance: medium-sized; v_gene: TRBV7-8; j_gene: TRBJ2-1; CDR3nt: TGTGCCAGCAGCTTAGGACTCCCCGCACGTGAGCAGTTCTTC; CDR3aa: CASSLGLPAREQFF
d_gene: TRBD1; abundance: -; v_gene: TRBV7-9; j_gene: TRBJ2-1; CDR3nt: TGTGCCAGCAGCCTGAGGGGACAGGCAAATGAGCAGTTCTTC; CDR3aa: CASSLRGQANEQFF
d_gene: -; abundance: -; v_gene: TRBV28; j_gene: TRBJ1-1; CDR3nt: TGTGCCAGCAGTTTACACAGTAAGGATTCTGAAGCTTTCTTT; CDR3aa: CASSLHSKDSEAFF
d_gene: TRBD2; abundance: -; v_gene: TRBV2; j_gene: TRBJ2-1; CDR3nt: TGTGCCAGCAGTGAAGGTCTACTAGCGGTCTCCTCTTGGGAGCAGTTCTTC; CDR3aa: CASSEGLLAVSSWEQFF
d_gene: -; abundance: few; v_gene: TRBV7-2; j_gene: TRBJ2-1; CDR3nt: TGTGCCAGCAGCTTCGGTGCAAGCTCCTACAATGAGCAGTTCTTC; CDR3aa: CASSFGASSYNEQFF
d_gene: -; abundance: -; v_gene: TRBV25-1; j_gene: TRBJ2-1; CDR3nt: TGTGCCAGCAGTGAAGGCCCAGGGATTGATGAGCAGTTCTTC; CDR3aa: CASSEGPGIDEQFF
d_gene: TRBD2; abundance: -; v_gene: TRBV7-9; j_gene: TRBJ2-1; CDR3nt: TGTGCCAGCAGCCCTAGCGGGGGATACAATGAGCAGTTCTTC; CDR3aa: CASSPSGGYNEQFF
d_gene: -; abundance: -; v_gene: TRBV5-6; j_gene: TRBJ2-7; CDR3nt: TGTGCCAGCAGCCCCGGAGACCCCTACGAGCAGTACTTC; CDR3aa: CASSPGDPYEQYF
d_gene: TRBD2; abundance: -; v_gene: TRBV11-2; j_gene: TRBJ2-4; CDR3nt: TGTGCCAGCAGCCTAGCGGGTAGGGCCAAAAACATTCAGTACTTC; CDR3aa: CASSLAGRAKNIQYF
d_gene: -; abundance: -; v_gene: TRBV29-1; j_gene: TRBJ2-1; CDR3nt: TGCAGCGTTGGGGAAGGGGGCAATGAGCAGTTCTTC; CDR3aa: CSVGEGGNEQFF
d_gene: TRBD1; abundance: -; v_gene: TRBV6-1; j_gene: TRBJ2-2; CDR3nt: TGTGCCAGCAGTACCTCGACAGGGCGAACCGGGGAGCTGTTTTTT; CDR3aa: CASSTSTGRTGELFF
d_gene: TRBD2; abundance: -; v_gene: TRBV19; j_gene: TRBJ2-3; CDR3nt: TGTGCCAGTAGTGGGAGGGTGGGGTTAGATACGCAGTATTTT; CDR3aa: CASSGRVGLDTQYF
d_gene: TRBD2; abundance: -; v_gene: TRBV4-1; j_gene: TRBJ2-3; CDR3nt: TGCGCCAGCAGCCAAACCTCTAGCGGGAGGGCCGCATATACGCAGTATTTT; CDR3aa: CASSQTSSGRAAYTQYF
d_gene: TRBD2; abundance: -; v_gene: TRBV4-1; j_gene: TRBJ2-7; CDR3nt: TGCGCCAGCAGCCAAGATTTTGGGGGAGGGCACTACGAGCAGTACTTC; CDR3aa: CASSQDFGGGHYEQYF
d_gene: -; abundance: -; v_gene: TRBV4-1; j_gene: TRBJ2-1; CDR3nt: TGCGCCAGCAGCCAAGGAGTTACTGCCGCGTACAATGAGCAGTTCTTC; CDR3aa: CASSQGVTAAYNEQFF
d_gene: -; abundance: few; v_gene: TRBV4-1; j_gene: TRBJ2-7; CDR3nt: TGCGCCAGCAGCCAAGAGGGACTCATCTACGAGCAGTACTTC; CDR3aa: CASSQEGLIYEQYF
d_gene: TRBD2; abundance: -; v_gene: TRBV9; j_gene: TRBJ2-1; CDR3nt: TGTGCCAGCAGCCCCCCTGAGCGGGGTTACTACAATGAGCAGTTCTTC; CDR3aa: CASSPPERGYYNEQFF
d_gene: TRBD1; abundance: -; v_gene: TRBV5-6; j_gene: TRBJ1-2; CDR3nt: TGTGCCAGCAGCTCCGGACAGGGGGGACTTTATGGCTACACCTTC; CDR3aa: CASSSGQGGLYGYTF